This T cell receptor (beta chain) was sequenced during a study of shared clonotypes between healthy human individuals. V lost 4 bases, J lost 5 bases, and 13 bases lay in between. From germline, CDR1 is SGHDT and CDR2 YYEEEE. The length of the CDR3 is 14 residues. Naive-designated CD8 cells lacked CD45RO, were positively enriched for CCR7, and omitted terminally differentiated effector memory CD45RA+ cells. Sequenced by immunoSEQ multiplex PCR; TCRdb stores in-frame clones only, minus some. The sample yields about 2 million clones, around 96% seen once. The sequence was obtained from a man between 18 and 29 years old in good health. The material sequenced was naive CD8+ T cells sorted from blood. The chain recombines TRBV5-6 with TRBJ2-1, with a tentative D call TRBD1 (8 bases). CDR3 coding DNA: TGTGCCAGCAGCCCGGGGGGACAGGACAATGAGCAGTTCTTC. Its protein product is CASSPGGQDNEQFF. The whole variable domain, filled in from reference TRBV5-6 and TRBJ2-1, reads DAGVTQSPTHLIKTRGQQVTLRCSPKSGHDTVSWYQQALGQGPQFIFQYYEEEERQRGNFPDRFSGHQFPNYSSELNVNALLLGDSALYLCASSPGGQDNEQFFGPGTRLTVL.